The present T cell receptor beta chain was sequenced within a study of response to subunit inactivated influenza vaccine. CDR3 length equals 17 residues. Unmatched junction bases numbered 13, after V lost 5 bases and J lost 1 base. Germline V CDR1 and CDR2: SGHVS, FQNEAQ. TCRdb re-called the RT-PCR reads with MiXCR, one entry per CDR3 protein. The sample has 550,000 to 650,000 distinct CDR3 sequences, approximately 12% seen once. This sequence was found in a man over 45 who received an inactivated influenza vaccine. The sample was PBMCs from blood, taken on the day of vaccination. The V call is TRBV7-8, the J call TRBJ2-5; TRBD1 matches 7 bases. DNA for the CDR3: TGTGCCAGCAGCCCCGATCTAGGAACAGGGGTCCAAGAGACCCAGTACTTC. Protein product: CASSPDLGTGVQETQYF.